Listed here are 25 T cell receptor beta chains from one sample, sequenced in a study of siplizumab effects on memory and regulatory T cells. TCRdb's table, derived via immunoSEQ multiplex PCR, lists solely in-frame clones and lacks some. The sample carries 85,000 to 120,000 clones, more than 85% recorded once. The sample comprised CD4+ T cells sorted from blood. These receptors originate from a human donor in good health.

The chain combines TRBV5-4 with TRBJ2-5; the match to TRBD2 covers 8 bases. The CDR3 consists of 16 residues. The ends lost 4 bases at V and 4 bases at J; junction bases unmatched: 12. Germline V gene sequence: CDR1 SGHNT, CDR2 YYREEE (reference sequence). CDR3: CASSEPGTRSGETQYF. In DNA form, the CDR3 reads TGTGCCAGCAGCGAACCCGGGACTAGGAGCGGAGAGACCCAGTACTTC.

This sequence joins TRBV7-9 and TRBJ2-5; D is possibly TRBD1 (5 bases). The CDR3 covers 16 residues. CDR1 is SEHNR and CDR2 is FQNEAQ in the germline V gene (reference sequence). With 0 bases removed from V and 2 bases from J, the gap between germline ends came to 13 bases. CDR3 sequence (DNA): TGTGCCAGCAGCTTAGCACGGCAGGGAAGACAAGAGACCCAGTACTTC. It translates to CASSLARQGRQETQYF.

The V call is TRBV6-1, the J call TRBJ2-5; D may be TRBD1 (6 bases). Trimming pared 7 bases from V and 7 bases from J, leaving 13 bases between. Germline V gives CDR1 MNHNS, CDR2 SASEGT. There are 12 residues in the CDR3. The CDR3 reads CASTGALGTQYF. CDR3 coding DNA: TGTGCCAGCACAGGGGCTCTGGGGACCCAGTACTTC.

The chain links TRBV5-5 to TRBJ1-2; 9 bases match TRBD1. The CDR3 totals 14 residues. CDR1 SGHKS and CDR2 YYEKEE come from the germline V gene (reference sequence). V shed 0 bases and J 14 bases; nucleotides not matched to a gene: 11. The CDR3 DNA follows: TGTGCCAGCAGCTTGGAAGGGACAGGGAGTGGGCCAACCTTC. It encodes CASSLEGTGSGPTF. Using reference TRBV5-5 and TRBJ1-2 for the parts outside the CDR3, the full variable domain is DAGVTQSPTHLIKTRGQQVTLRCSPISGHKSVSWYQQVLGQGPQFIFQYYEKEERGRGNFPDRFSARQFPNYSSELNVNALLLGDSALYLCASSLEGTGSGPTFGSGTRLTVV.

The chain recombines TRBV30 with TRBJ1-5; 7 bases are shared with TRBD1. The V gene's germline CDR1 is GTSNPN and CDR2 SVGIG (reference sequence). Trimming took 3 bases from V and 5 from J; bases not matched to a gene: 7. The CDR3 consists of 14 residues. The CDR3 sequence is CAWSPGTADQPQHF. CDR3 bases: TGTGCCTGGAGCCCCGGGACAGCTGATCAGCCCCAGCATTTT.

Details on this clone: Its ends do not fully match the called genes, so a read error is possible. The sample has other DNA sequences that encode this CDR3 too. V gene TRBV4-1 combines with J gene TRBJ1-3; no reliable D call. Germline CDR1 reads MGHRA; CDR2 reads YSYEKL. CDR3 length: 15 amino acids. The CDR3 loop is CASSQELTLGNTIYF. In nucleotides, the CDR3 is TGCGCCAGCAGCCAAGAGCTCACACTTGGAAATACCATATATTTT.

The table lists this clone with a count of one. J is TRBJ2-3 and V is TRBV5-4; a weak D match, TRBD2 (6 bases). The CDR3 covers 16 residues. V lost 0 bases, J lost 6 bases, and 17 bases lay in between. Germline CDR1 and CDR2: SGHNT and YYREEE (reference sequence). CDR3 nucleotide sequence: TGTGCCAGCAGCTTGGCGGGAGTCCGGTTAGGGGATACGCAGTATTTT. Translation: CASSLAGVRLGDTQYF.

This clone has a single count. This chain connects TRBV28 to TRBJ2-5, with 8 bases that match TRBD2. Germline V lookup: CDR1 MDHEN, CDR2 SYDVKM. The V segment lost 2 bases and the J segment 6 bases; nucleotides outside the gene matches: 8. The CDR3 covers 15 residues. CDR3: CASSLRGGAWKTQYF. CDR3 sequence (DNA): TGTGCCAGCAGTTTACGGGGGGGGGCTTGGAAGACCCAGTACTTC.

The genes are TRBV19 and TRBJ1-5; tentatively, D is TRBD1 (6 bases). In germline, CDR1 is LNHDA, CDR2 SQIVND (reference sequence). CDR3 length equals 15 residues. With 9 bases removed from V and 2 bases from J, the gap between germline ends came to 17 bases. Here the CDR3 reads CASQDRQIGNQPQHF. In DNA form, the CDR3 reads TGTGCCAGCCAAGACAGGCAGATAGGCAATCAGCCCCAGCATTTT.

The V call is TRBV2, the J call TRBJ2-1; 9 bases are a match to TRBD2. V gave up 10 bases and J gave up 8 bases; unmatched junction bases: 15. The V gene's germline CDR1 is SNHLY and CDR2 FYNNEI. This CDR3 is 15 amino acids long. CDR3 sequence: CATKRVPGLAYEQFF. In DNA form, the CDR3 reads TGTGCCACCAAACGAGTCCCGGGACTAGCCTATGAGCAGTTCTTC.

The rearrangement uses TRBV7-9 and TRBJ1-4; D is ambiguous. The germline V gene encodes CDR1 SEHNR and CDR2 FQNEAQ (reference sequence). There are 12 residues in the CDR3. Deletions cut 5 bases from V and 12 bases from J, with 13 bases between. The CDR3: CASSPQREELFF. Written as DNA, the CDR3 is TGTGCCAGCAGCCCCCAGAGAGAGGAACTGTTTTTT.

The J gene is TRBJ2-3, the V gene TRBV27; D is unclear. Germline assignment: CDR1 MNHEY and CDR2 SMNVEV (reference sequence). This CDR3 has 13 amino acids. V was trimmed by 10 bases and J by 6 bases, leaving 17 bases between them. CDR3 sequence: CATSPLNSDTQYF. CDR3 bases: TGTGCCACCTCCCCCCTGAATTCGGATACGCAGTATTTT.

The chain joins TRBV7-9 to TRBJ1-5; D unresolved. Germline assignment: CDR1 SEHNR and CDR2 FQNEAQ (reference sequence). V was clipped by 5 bases and J by 5 bases, with 22 bases between them. This CDR3 has 17 amino acids. The CDR3, as DNA: TGTGCCAGCAGCCGTTCATTGACGGACCCCATACATCAGCCCCAGCATTTT. Translation gives CASSRSLTDPIHQPQHF.

This sequence joins TRBV6-5 and TRBJ2-3; maybe TRBD1 (6 bases). The CDR3 is 13 amino acids. In germline, CDR1 is MNHEY, CDR2 SVGAGI. V was pared by 5 bases and J by 4 bases, with 10 bases between. DNA for the CDR3: TGTGCCAGCAGTCGAAACAGGGCAGATACGCAGTATTTT. It translates to CASSRNRADTQYF.

This chain links TRBV9 with TRBJ1-1; D ambiguous. Trimming took off 3 bases at V and 2 bases at J, with 5 bases between the two ends. The CDR3 has 12 amino acids. The germline CDR1 and CDR2 sequences are SGDLS and YYNGEE. As DNA, the CDR3 is TGTGCCAGCAGCGCGGATAACACTGAAGCTTTCTTT. Translating gives CASSADNTEAFF.

The chain combines TRBV9 with TRBJ2-1; 10 bases fit TRBD2. V was pared by 0 bases and J by 9 bases, with 15 bases of the junction left unmatched. From germline, CDR1 is SGDLS and CDR2 YYNGEE. CDR3 size: 18 residues. CDR3 DNA sequence: TGTGCCAGCAGCGTAGTCTCCGGCAGCGGGAGGGCCAGGAGTGAGCAGTTCTTC. Protein: CASSVVSGSGRARSEQFF.

This clone was observed at least ten times. Other DNA sequences within the sample encode an identical CDR3. V usage is TRBV7-9 and J usage is TRBJ1-1; weak D call: TRBD1 (5 bases). This CDR3 has 14 amino acids. V was clipped by 5 bases and J by 0 bases, with 10 bases between them. The germline gives CDR1 SEHNR, CDR2 FQNEAQ (reference sequence). The CDR3 DNA is TGTGCCAGCAGCCTCACAGGCTTGAACACTGAAGCTTTCTTT. Protein: CASSLTGLNTEAFF.

This clone was counted a few times. The chain couples TRBV7-6 to TRBJ2-7; 10 nucleotides match TRBD1. Germline trimming cut 6 bases from V and 3 bases from J; bases unmatched to any gene: 5. CDR1 and CDR2 (germline): SGHVS, FNYEAQ. This CDR3 is 14 amino acids long. CDR3 protein: CASSIGTGVYEQYF. The CDR3 DNA reads as TGTGCCAGCAGTATCGGGACAGGGGTCTACGAGCAGTACTTC.

The rearrangement links TRBV4-1 to TRBJ2-3; the D gene could be TRBD1 or TRBD2 (5 bases each). This CDR3 spans 15 amino acids. Germline CDR1 MGHRA, CDR2 YSYEKL. The V end was cut by 0 bases, the J end by 2 bases, with 9 bases between. CDR3 sequence reads: CASSQEPGTTDTQYF. The CDR3 DNA sequence: TGCGCCAGCAGCCAAGAGCCGGGGACCACAGATACGCAGTATTTT.

This clone was found once. The CDR3 sequence is CASSEPKDRGNQPQHF. DNA of the CDR3: TGTGCCAGTAGTGAACCAAAGGACAGGGGCAATCAGCCCCAGCATTTT. The chain links TRBV19 to TRBJ1-5; 8 positions match TRBD1. This CDR3 is 16 amino acids long. V gave up 5 bases and J gave up 2 bases; unmatched junction bases: 8. Germline lookup yields CDR1 LNHDA and CDR2 SQIVND (reference sequence).

V is TRBV30 and J is TRBJ2-6; possible D gene TRBD2, 6 bases. Trimming removed 5 bases from V and 2 bases from J, with 19 bases in between. The CDR3 contains 17 residues. Germline assignment: CDR1 GTSNPN and CDR2 SVGIG (reference sequence). The CDR3 here is CAWLVAGPMTGANVLTF. The CDR3 nucleotides are TGTGCCTGGCTCGTCGCGGGACCCATGACTGGGGCCAACGTCCTGACTTTC.

The genes are TRBV5-6 and TRBJ2-7; a weak D match, TRBD1 (6 bases). The CDR3 covers 14 residues. The germline V and J ends were trimmed by 4 bases and 1 base, with 12 bases remaining between them. Germline loops: CDR1 SGHDT, CDR2 YYEEEE. The DNA for the CDR3 is TGTGCCAGCAGCACCGCGAGGGGGTCCTACGAGCAGTACTTC. Protein: CASSTARGSYEQYF. The full variable domain, with the rest looked up from reference TRBV5-6 and TRBJ2-7, is DAGVTQSPTHLIKTRGQQVTLRCSPKSGHDTVSWYQQALGQGPQFIFQYYEEEERQRGNFPDRFSGHQFPNYSSELNVNALLLGDSALYLCASSTARGSYEQYFGPGTRLTVT.

The chain joins TRBV12-5 to TRBJ1-1, with D perhaps TRBD1 (5 bases). Trimming left V 3 bases short and J 1 base short, with 6 bases between. From germline, CDR1 is LGHNT and CDR2 FRNRAP. This CDR3 region has 13 residues. DNA for the CDR3: TGTGCTAGTGGTTTCGGGGGGAACACTGAAGCTTTCTTT. Its translation is CASGFGGNTEAFF.

This clone has only one observation. The genes are TRBV6-6 and TRBJ1-5; D may be TRBD1 (5 bases). In germline, CDR1 is MNHNY, CDR2 SVGAGI (reference sequence). Trimming left V 7 bases short and J 3 bases short, with 16 bases between. This CDR3 has 15 amino acids. CDR3: CASTETRGHNQPQHF. In DNA form, the CDR3 reads TGTGCCAGCACCGAAACGCGAGGACACAATCAGCCCCAGCATTTT.

This chain joins TRBV27 and TRBJ2-1; 9 bases agree with TRBD1. CDR3 size: 16 residues. Germline lookup yields CDR1 MNHEY and CDR2 SMNVEV (reference sequence). V was clipped by 5 bases and J by 6 bases; unmatched bases: 11. This chain's CDR3 is CASSRTLGQGGNEQFF. DNA of the CDR3: TGTGCCAGCAGTCGAACGCTGGGACAGGGAGGCAATGAGCAGTTCTTC.